Detailed here is one T cell receptor (beta chain). The record originates from a study of shared clonotypes between healthy human individuals. V gave up 1 base and J gave up 3 bases; unmatched junction bases: 1. CDR1 and CDR2 (germline): SGHTA, FQGNSA. The CDR3 spans 14 residues. The authors ran the assay at deep level. Evenly divided among several immunoSEQ plates was the genomic DNA of each subset. Authors' methods: Filtering differed for immunoSEQ, which gave only junction sequences without quality scores. Sequenced by immunoSEQ multiplex PCR; TCRdb stores in-frame clones only, minus some. That table gives V, J and clone size, and the DNA gave D and trimming. The sample includes about 2.3 million clones, 85% to 95% of them seen just once. Researchers partitioned CD4+ cells into CD45RA+ naive and CD45RA-negative memory subsets.

Sequenced sample: naive CD4+ T cells from PBMCs. Subset in this sample: CD45RA+ positively selected. The TCR sequence derives from a man younger than 35 in good health. Some clones in this sample may be carry-over from other donors' samples. The chain uses TRBV7-2 and TRBJ2-7, with 9 bases lining up with TRBD1. The CDR3 region is CASSLETGGYEQYF. In DNA form, the CDR3 reads TGTGCCAGCAGCTTAGAGACAGGGGGCTACGAGCAGTACTTC.